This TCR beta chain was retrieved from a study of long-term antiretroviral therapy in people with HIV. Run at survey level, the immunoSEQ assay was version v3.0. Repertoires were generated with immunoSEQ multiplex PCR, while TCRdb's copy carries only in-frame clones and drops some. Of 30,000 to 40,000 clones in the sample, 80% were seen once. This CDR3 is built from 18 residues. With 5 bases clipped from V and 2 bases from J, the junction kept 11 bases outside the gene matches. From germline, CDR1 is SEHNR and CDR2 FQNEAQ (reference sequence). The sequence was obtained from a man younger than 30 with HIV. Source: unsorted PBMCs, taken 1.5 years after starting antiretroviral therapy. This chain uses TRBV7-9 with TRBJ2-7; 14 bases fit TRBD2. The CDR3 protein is CASSTGLAGVSAPYEQYF. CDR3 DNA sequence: TGTGCCAGCAGCACGGGACTAGCGGGAGTCTCGGCACCCTACGAGCAGTACTTC.